Listed here are 19 T cell receptor beta chains from one sample, sequenced in a study of regulatory T cells in long-lasting Graves disease. Library construction for TCR beta used iRepertoire HTBI primers and Arm-PCR of CDR3 regions. Using its own MiXCR run on the multiplex PCR reads, TCRdb lists one record per CDR3 protein. This sample has some 490,000 distinct CDR3 sequences; about 12% occur once, and the top ten carry roughly 8.2%. The time point here: newly diagnosed GD, antithyroid drugs for less than 3 months. PBMC RNA served as the TCR library source. This sample also belongs to another study, concerning T cells in Graves' hyperthyroidism and ophthalmopathy.

The sequences come from peripheral blood mononuclear cells (PBMCs), collected at new diagnosis, from a patient treated with antithyroid drugs. The receptors originated from a woman in her thirties with Graves disease.

This rearrangement joins TRBV7-2 to TRBJ1-5; D is possibly TRBD1 (5 bases). Trimming took 5 bases from V and 2 from J, leaving 13 bases between them. Germline lookup yields CDR1 SGHTA and CDR2 FQGNSA. The CDR3 runs to 15 residues. This CDR3 reads CASSPYGAGNQPQHF. The CDR3 DNA follows: TGTGCCAGCAGCCCCTATGGGGCCGGCAATCAGCCCCAGCATTTT.

This clonotype was seen more than once but under ten times. V and J are TRBV18 and TRBJ2-1, with unresolved D. Germline V gene data show CDR1 as KGHSH and CDR2 as LQKENI. The CDR3 sequence is 16 residues long. V was clipped by 4 bases and J by 0 bases, with 13 bases between them. The DNA for the CDR3 is TGTGCCAGCTCACAGCAGCAGGACCTCTCCTACAATGAGCAGTTCTTC. As protein: CASSQQQDLSYNEQFF.

This clonotype was seen ten or more times. The chain links TRBV2 to TRBJ2-1; 7 nucleotides line up with TRBD1. V lost 4 bases to trimming and J lost 7 bases; unmatched junction nucleotides: 19. Germline V gene data show CDR1 as SNHLY and CDR2 as FYNNEI. CDR3 length: 18 amino acids. CDR3 bases: TGTGCCAGCAGTGGCCCTAGACAGGGAAGGGCCATTTGGAATGAGCAGTTCTTC. Translating it yields CASSGPRQGRAIWNEQFF. The variable domain in full, completed from reference TRBV2 and TRBJ2-1, reads EPEVTQTPSHQVTQMGQEVILRCVPISNHLYFYWYRQILGQKVEFLVSFYNNEISEKSEIFDDQFSVERPDGSNFTLKIRSTKLEDSAMYFCASSGPRQGRAIWNEQFFGPGTRLTVL.

This clonotype was picked up many times. V gene TRBV6-2 or TRBV6-3 combines with J gene TRBJ2-3, with TRBD2 matching 10 bases. The trim removed 3 bases at V and 4 bases at J, leaving 13 bases unmatched. Germline-derived CDR1 and CDR2 are MNHEY and SVGEGT. The CDR3 loop spans 18 amino acids. CDR3 DNA: TGTGCCAGCAGTTATTGGCTAGCGGGAGAGCAGGACGCAGATACGCAGTATTTT. It yields the protein CASSYWLAGEQDADTQYF.

This clonotype showed up many times. The chain combines TRBV2 with TRBJ2-4, with 8 bases identical to TRBD1. Unmatched junction bases numbered 4, after V lost 2 bases and J lost 4 bases. Per germline, CDR1 SNHLY and CDR2 FYNNEI. The CDR3 extends over 15 amino acids. The CDR3 loop reads CASSEPRTGKNIQYF. The CDR3 DNA reads TGTGCCAGCAGTGAACCCCGGACAGGGAAAAACATTCAGTACTTC.

Details on this clonotype: A much more abundant neighbour one base away suggests this may be a read error. The gene calls are TRBV4-2 and TRBJ2-1, with 11 bases identical to TRBD2. The CDR3 sequence is 14 residues long. Germline loops: CDR1 LGHNA, CDR2 YNFKEQ. The CDR3 loop is CGSSLSGRVAEQFF. CDR3 nucleotides: TGCGGCAGCAGCCTTAGCGGGAGGGTCGCTGAGCAGTTCTTC.

This clonotype was picked up many times. This chain links TRBV13 with TRBJ2-3, with D uncertain. This CDR3 is built from 14 residues. The ends were cut back, 2 bases at V and 3 bases at J, with 9 bases in the middle. Germline CDR1 is PRHDT and CDR2 is FYEKMQ (reference sequence). CDR3 loop: CASSLSWVTDTQYF. DNA of the CDR3: TGTGCCAGCAGCTTAAGCTGGGTGACAGATACGCAGTATTTT.

This clonotype was recorded many times. The chain combines TRBV12-3 or TRBV12-4 with TRBJ1-5; D perhaps matches TRBD1 (5 bases). This CDR3 is built from 13 residues. Trimming shortened V by 6 bases and J by 4 bases, and 10 bases separated the two germline ends. Here the CDR3 reads CASRDTGNQPQHF. CDR3 DNA: TGTGCCAGCAGGGATACAGGAAATCAGCCCCAGCATTTT.

This clonotype was detected many times. The V call is TRBV3-1, the J call TRBJ2-7, with D perhaps matching TRBD1 (5 bases). The CDR3 totals 14 residues. Germline V gene lookup returns CDR1 LGHDT and CDR2 YNNKEL (reference sequence). With 0 bases removed from V and 0 bases from J, the gap between germline ends came to 6 bases. CDR3 nucleotide sequence: TGTGCCAGCAGCCAAGAGGACATCTCCTACGAGCAGTACTTC. Protein: CASSQEDISYEQYF.

This clonotype was counted ten times or more. The rearrangement links TRBV4-2 to TRBJ2-7; no firm D call. The germline V and J ends were trimmed by 0 bases and 3 bases, with 12 bases remaining between them. CDR3 length: 15 amino acids. Germline loops: CDR1 LGHNA, CDR2 YNFKEQ. The DNA for the CDR3 is TGTGCCAGCAGCCAAGAGCCGAGTTTCAACTACGAGCAGTACTTC. Its translation is CASSQEPSFNYEQYF.

The chain links TRBV6-5 to TRBJ2-7; D is perhaps TRBD1 (7 bases). The CDR3 sequence is 17 residues long. CDR1 and CDR2 from the germline V gene are MNHEY and SVGAGI. V was shortened by 0 bases and J by 4 bases, with 19 bases between the two germline ends. This CDR3 is CASSYSSGGLIWYEQYF. CDR3 DNA sequence: TGTGCCAGCAGTTACTCATCAGGGGGGTTGATTTGGTACGAGCAGTACTTC.

This sequence joins TRBV11-2 and TRBJ2-7; D not certain. V dropped 3 bases and J dropped 7 bases, with 10 bases sitting between them. The CDR3 extends over 12 amino acids. Germline loops: CDR1 SGHAT, CDR2 FQNNGV. This CDR3 reads CASSLFEDEQYF. The DNA for the CDR3 is TGTGCCAGCAGCTTGTTCGAGGATGAGCAGTACTTC.

This clonotype has a count of ten or more. This chain links TRBV3-1 with TRBJ2-7; TRBD2 is a possible D gene (5 bases). Trimming removed 4 bases from V and 7 bases from J, with 14 bases in between. The germline gives CDR1 LGHDT, CDR2 YNNKEL (reference sequence). This CDR3 comprises 13 residues. The CDR3 DNA is TGTGCCAGCAGCCGGGATGAACCGGGGGAGCAGTACGTC. It translates to CASSRDEPGEQYV.

In this sample, this clonotype turned up a few times. Since no conserved phenylalanine or tryptophan closes the CDR3, a read error is the likely cause. The chain joins TRBV28 to TRBJ1-1; no firm D call. This CDR3 is 11 amino acids long. Germline CDR1 reads MDHEN; CDR2 reads SYDVKM. The V and J ends lost 7 bases and 2 bases respectively, with 5 bases between them. CDR3 sequence: CASTLNTEAFL. The CDR3 region has the DNA TGTGCCAGCACCCTCAACACTGAAGCTTTCCTT.

In this sample, this clonotype turned up many times. The chain recombines TRBV29-1 with TRBJ2-7; weak D call: TRBD1 (6 bases). The germline V gene encodes CDR1 SQVTM and CDR2 ANQGSEA. Trimming pared 7 bases from V and 2 bases from J, leaving 24 bases between. The CDR3 extends over 16 amino acids. In DNA form, the CDR3 reads TGCAGCGCTGTGACAGGTTTCGGGTCGGATCCCTACGAGCAGTACTTC. Translating gives CSAVTGFGSDPYEQYF.

For this clonotype: This sequence may be a read error, since a much larger clone differs from it by one base. The chain has TRBV6-1 and TRBJ2-4, with 9 nucleotides matching TRBD2. In germline, CDR1 is MNHNS, CDR2 SASEGT. The CDR3 is made up of 18 amino acids. The CDR3 region is CASSPGTSIFSAKNVQYF. Written as DNA, the CDR3 is TGTGCCAGCAGCCCCGGGACTAGCATATTCTCAGCCAAAAACGTTCAGTACTTC.

This clonotype was seen at least ten times. The chain links TRBV5-1 to TRBJ2-1, with TRBD2 as a possible D gene (5 bases). The V end lost 2 bases, the J end lost 5 bases, and 11 bases lay between the germline ends. Germline V gene sequence: CDR1 SGHRS, CDR2 YFSETQ. This CDR3 region has 14 residues. The CDR3 spells CASSLGSANNEQFF. The CDR3 coding sequence is TGCGCCAGCAGCTTAGGTAGCGCCAACAATGAGCAGTTCTTC.

About this clonotype itself: A read error may be the cause here, since a much bigger clone is one base away. The chain carries TRBV7-9 and TRBJ2-2, with TRBD1 identical over 9 bases. CDR3 size: 16 residues. The germline CDR1 and CDR2 sequences are SEHNR and FQNEAQ (reference sequence). The CDR3 bases are TGTGCCAGCAGCCGGAGGGGACAGGGAAAAACCGGGGGGCTGTTTTTT. Translated: CASSRRGQGKTGGLFF.

Comment on this clonotype: A much bigger clone sits one base away, suggesting this may be a read error. The V and J genes are TRBV2 and TRBJ2-3; D is uncertain. Germline CDR1 is SNHLY and CDR2 is FYNNEI. This CDR3 is 13 amino acids long. CDR3 sequence (DNA): TGTGCTTCCGGGCGCGGAACCACAGATACGCAGTATTTT. This codes for CASGRGTTDTQYF.